The rows below give T cell receptor beta chains drawn from one sample of a study of cytomegalovirus exposure and HLA in healthy donors. Libraries were prepared by immunoSEQ multiplex PCR; TCRdb keeps only in-frame clonotypes and omits some of them. Of over 200,000 clones listed, about two thirds are singletons. Material for sequencing was PBMCs. Every receptor here comes from a man aged 35 to 55 in good health and CMV-seropositive. Both conserved end residues are part of each CDR3. Each record gives: V gene, clone size, J gene, D gene, CDR3 DNA, CDR3 protein. D genes are given only for firm matches. Only part of the rows carry a size: once, few, many, or a class if the clone is expanded.

TRBV2,.,TRBJ2-7,TRBD1,TGTGCCAGCAGTCCCCGGACAGGGGGCTTTAGCTACGAGCAGTACTTC,CASSPRTGGFSYEQYF
TRBV4-2,.,TRBJ1-1,.,TGTGCCAGCAGCCAAGATCAAACAGGGTATACTGAAGCTTTCTTT,CASSQDQTGYTEAFF
TRBV6-6,.,TRBJ1-2,.,TGTGCCAGCAGACCTGAAGGGGACTATGGCTACACCTTC,CASRPEGDYGYTF
TRBV6-5,.,TRBJ1-5,TRBD1,TGTGCCAGCAGCCGGGGACAGAACAATCAGCCCCAGCATTTT,CASSRGQNNQPQHF
TRBV6-4,.,TRBJ1-2,.,TGTGCCAGCAGTGACTCGCCAGGGGAAGCGAAAGCTAACTATGGCTACACCTTC,CASSDSPGEAKANYGYTF
TRBV10-3,.,TRBJ1-2,.,TGTGCCATCAGTGGGTTCAGGCGTGGCCTCGGCTACACCTTC,CAISGFRRGLGYTF
TRBV6-5,.,TRBJ1-1,TRBD1,TGTGCCAGCAGTTACAGATACAGGGGGCGCACTGAAGCTTTCTTT,CASSYRYRGRTEAFF
TRBV7-2,once,TRBJ2-5,TRBD2,TGTGCCAGTTCTAGCGGGGGGGCTCAAGAGACCCAGTACTTC,CASSSGGAQETQYF
TRBV5-6,.,TRBJ2-7,TRBD2,TGTGCCAGCAGCCCTTTGACTAGCGGGGGGACAAACGAGCAGTACTTC,CASSPLTSGGTNEQYF
TRBV10-3,.,TRBJ1-4,.,TGTGCCACCCGGACAGCAGTCAATGAAAAACTGTTTTTT,CATRTAVNEKLFF
TRBV7-9,.,TRBJ2-1,TRBD1,TGTGCCAGCAGCCTCCGGTCGGGACAGGGGGTTATCAATGAGCAGTTCTTC,CASSLRSGQGVINEQFF
TRBV16,.,TRBJ2-1,TRBD2,TGTGCCAGCAGCCAAACTAGCGGGGGGGCCAGTGAGCAGTTCTTC,CASSQTSGGASEQFF
TRBV5-1,.,TRBJ2-7,TRBD1,TGCGCCAGCAGCTCCGACAGGGCCCTCTCCTACGAGCAGTACTTC,CASSSDRALSYEQYF
TRBV19,.,TRBJ1-5,TRBD1,TGTGCCAGCAGTTCTAGAGAGGACAGGGGATATCAGCCCCAGCATTTT,CASSSREDRGYQPQHF
TRBV2,.,TRBJ1-3,.,TGTGCCAGCAGTGAAGGACTCACCATATATTTT,CASSEGLTIYF
TRBV28,.,TRBJ1-1,TRBD1,TGTGCCAGCAGTGGACAGGGAGCGAAAACTGAAGCTTTCTTT,CASSGQGAKTEAFF
TRBV9,.,TRBJ1-1,.,TGTGCCAGCAGCTTAAGACAGATGAACACTGAAGCTTTCTTT,CASSLRQMNTEAFF
TRBV2,.,TRBJ2-3,TRBD2,TGTGCCAGCAGTCCCCTAGCGGGGGGAAGAACAGATACGCAGTATTTT,CASSPLAGGRTDTQYF
TRBV7-3,many,TRBJ1-1,.,TGTGCCAGCAGCTTGACAGGGAACACTGAAGCTTTCTTT,CASSLTGNTEAFF
TRBV4-1,few,TRBJ2-1,.,TGCGCCAGCAGCCTTGGTAGCGGCCTATGGGTCTTC,CASSLGSGLWVF
TRBV19,few,TRBJ1-5,.,TGTGCCAGTAGTGGTACAGTCAATCAGCCCCAGCATTTT,CASSGTVNQPQHF
TRBV5-6,.,TRBJ2-7,TRBD2,TGTGCCAGCAGGAGGGGCCCCTGGGGGGGCGAGCAGTACTTC,CASRRGPWGGEQYF
TRBV7-2,.,TRBJ2-7,TRBD1,TGTGCCAGCAGCTCCCCCCGGACAGGGTTCTACGCGCAGTACTTC,CASSSPRTGFYAQYF
TRBV27,once,TRBJ2-7,TRBD1,TGTGCCAGCAGTCTTTCCGAGACAGGGGTCTACGAGCAGTACTTC,CASSLSETGVYEQYF
TRBV6-5,.,TRBJ2-7,.,TGTGCCAGCGGGCAGCAGTACTTC,CASGQQYF
TRBV5-6,.,TRBJ2-7,TRBD1,TGTGCCAGCACCTGGGGACAGAACTACGAGCAGTACTTC,CASTWGQNYEQYF
TRBV19,once,TRBJ1-2,TRBD1,TGTGCCAGTAGTATCAAGACCGGGACAGGGTCCTTTGGCTACACCTTC,CASSIKTGTGSFGYTF
TRBV7-8,.,TRBJ1-3,.,TGTGCCAGCAGCTTAGCGGGTCGGAGCAACTCTGGAAACACCATATATTTT,CASSLAGRSNSGNTIYF
TRBV19,few,TRBJ1-1,.,TGTGCCACATTAGACAGACCGAACACTGAAGCTTTCTTT,CATLDRPNTEAFF
TRBV28,.,TRBJ1-2,TRBD1,TGTGCCAGCAGTTTTCCAGGGGGCTGGGGCTACACCTTC,CASSFPGGWGYTF
TRBV19,.,TRBJ1-3,.,TGTGCCAGTAGCCGGGACACCTCTGGAAACACCATATATTTT,CASSRDTSGNTIYF
TRBV7-2,few,TRBJ2-7,.,TGTGCCAGCAGCCCCGACTGGGACGAGCAGTACTTC,CASSPDWDEQYF
TRBV5-1,.,TRBJ2-5,.,TGCGCCAGCAGCTTGGCGGTACTCGGAGAGACCCAGTACTTC,CASSLAVLGETQYF
TRBV5-1,.,TRBJ2-3,.,TGCGCCAGCAGCTTAGCCCCCCAGGGTTCAACAGATACGCAGTATTTT,CASSLAPQGSTDTQYF
TRBV6-1,once,TRBJ2-3,.,TGTGCCAGCAGCACTAGGACGGGGACAGATACGCAGTATTTT,CASSTRTGTDTQYF
TRBV6-1,.,TRBJ2-7,TRBD2,TGTGCCAGCGGAGCGGGGATTGGAGAGCAGTACTTC,CASGAGIGEQYF
TRBV5-1,.,TRBJ1-4,TRBD1,TGCGCCAGCAGCCAGTCGGGACAGGGATTTAATGAAAAACTGTTTTTT,CASSQSGQGFNEKLFF
TRBV14,.,TRBJ1-4,.,TGTGCCAGCCTGAGGGTAGGAAACGTACCTAATCCCAATGAAAAACTGTTTTTT,CASLRVGNVPNPNEKLFF
TRBV28,.,TRBJ1-1,.,TGTGCCAGCAGTTTTGGGAGCGTGGCTGAAGCTTTCTTT,CASSFGSVAEAFF
TRBV7-6,.,TRBJ2-7,TRBD1,TGTGCCAGCAGCTTAGAGGGGGACAGGGGTGAGCAGTACTTC,CASSLEGDRGEQYF
TRBV10-3,few,TRBJ2-5,TRBD2,TGTGCCATCAGGAACGGGGGGGCCGGGCAAGAGACCCAGTACTTC,CAIRNGGAGQETQYF
TRBV18,.,TRBJ2-7,.,TGTGCCAGCTCCGACGCGAGTTCAGGGCGCTACGAGCAGTACTTC,CASSDASSGRYEQYF
TRBV6-6,few,TRBJ2-1,.,TGTGCCAGCAGTTACTCGAACATGGGGCTCTACAATGAGCAGTTCTTC,CASSYSNMGLYNEQFF